A single sample is the source of the 10 T cell receptor beta chains below, sequenced in a study of blood T cell repertoires in COVID-19. TCRdb's copy holds only in-frame clones and misses some; the assay was immunoSEQ multiplex PCR. The profile shows 240,000 or so clones, 75% to 90% of them singletons. Sequenced: peripheral blood. All receptors come from a man aged 55 to 69 who had recovered from COVID-19.

This clone was recorded once. This sequence joins TRBV3-1 (or the pseudogene TRBV3-2) and TRBJ1-2; D not resolved. V was clipped by 4 bases and J by 9 bases, with 18 bases between them. The germline gives CDR1 LGHDT, CDR2 YNNKEL (reference sequence). The CDR3 spans 14 residues. This CDR3 is CASSPTRVNLRYTF. The CDR3 region has the DNA TGTGCCAGCAGCCCCACCCGTGTCAACCTACGCTACACCTTC.

V gene TRBV6-6 combines with J gene TRBJ2-1; a weak D match, TRBD2 (6 bases). This CDR3 is built from 11 residues. V was pared by 4 bases and J by 12 bases, with 10 bases between. Germline V CDR1 and CDR2: MNHNY, SVGAGI (reference sequence). CDR3 amino acids: CASSFGGLQFF. The CDR3 DNA reads TGTGCCAGCAGTTTTGGAGGGCTGCAGTTCTTC.

The V and J genes are TRBV29-1 and TRBJ1-2; D ambiguous. The CDR3 contains 15 residues. The germline V and J ends were trimmed by 0 bases and 5 bases, with 16 bases remaining between them. In germline, CDR1 is SQVTM, CDR2 ANQGSEA. The CDR3 protein is CSVEDGVADDYGYTF. In DNA form, the CDR3 reads TGCAGCGTTGAAGATGGTGTGGCGGATGATTATGGCTACACCTTC.

This clone showed up just a few times. The gene calls are TRBV30 and TRBJ1-3; D uncertain. The germline V gene encodes CDR1 GTSNPN and CDR2 SVGIG (reference sequence). The ends were cut back, 5 bases at V and 4 bases at J, with 6 bases in the middle. This CDR3 has 11 residues. This chain's CDR3 is CAWGPGNTIYF. The CDR3 DNA reads TGTGCCTGGGGGCCCGGAAACACCATATATTTT.

The CDR3 here is CASSSLAVGELFF. CDR3 bases: TGTGCCAGCAGCTCGTTGGCGGTCGGGGAGCTGTTTTTT. V usage is TRBV7-6 and J usage is TRBJ2-2, with no clear D. The CDR3 is 13 residues long. Trimming pared 4 bases from V and 7 bases from J, leaving 10 bases between. From germline, CDR1 is SGHVS and CDR2 FNYEAQ.

This clone showed up just once. The gene calls are TRBV9 and TRBJ1-2, with 8 bases fitting TRBD1. CDR3 length: 14 amino acids. Germline-derived CDR1 and CDR2 are SGDLS and YYNGEE. With 0 bases clipped from V and 5 bases from J, the junction kept 3 bases outside the gene matches. DNA for the CDR3: TGTGCCAGCAGCGTAGCCCAGGGGGCATATGGCTACACCTTC. It yields the protein CASSVAQGAYGYTF.

The CDR3 nucleotides are TGTGCCAGCAGTCCCTGGGACAACACAGATACGCAGTATTTT. Its translation: CASSPWDNTDTQYF. The chain has TRBV27 and TRBJ2-3; D is perhaps TRBD1 (6 bases). There are 14 residues in the CDR3. Germline CDR1 is MNHEY and CDR2 is SMNVEV (reference sequence). V dropped 5 bases and J dropped 2 bases, with 11 bases sitting between them.

There are a few counts of this clone. The chain joins TRBV18 to TRBJ1-2; the match to TRBD1 covers 7 bases. Germline values: CDR1 KGHSH, CDR2 LQKENI. CDR3 length: 13 amino acids. The ends lost 3 bases at V and 3 bases at J; junction bases unmatched: 1. The CDR3 region is CASSPGQDYGYTF. In nucleotides, the CDR3 is TGTGCCAGCTCACCTGGACAGGACTATGGCTACACCTTC.

This chain uses TRBV5-4 with TRBJ2-7; 11 bases line up with TRBD1. The length of the CDR3 is 15 residues. V was clipped by 3 bases and J by 1 base; unmatched bases: 3. The germline gives CDR1 SGHNT, CDR2 YYREEE (reference sequence). The CDR3, as DNA: TGTGCCAGCAGCTGGGGGACAGGGGGATCCTACGAGCAGTACTTC. Protein: CASSWGTGGSYEQYF.

The chain uses TRBV30 and TRBJ2-2; tentatively, D is TRBD1 (6 bases). Germline-derived CDR1 and CDR2 are GTSNPN and SVGIG (reference sequence). The CDR3 is 15 amino acids. V dropped 2 bases and J dropped 7 bases, with 17 bases sitting between them. CDR3 sequence reads: CAWSSILGANGELFF. CDR3 sequence (DNA): TGTGCCTGGAGTTCGATCTTGGGGGCAAACGGGGAGCTGTTTTTT.